This section outlines one TCR beta chain sequence together with its context. This clonotype was counted only a few times. Its antigen is currently not known. Base qualities were left out, and no much larger clone turns up one base away. This sample was included in a study of CD8 T cells in ankylosing spondylitis (dated by TCRdb to 2017 to 2019). Concerning the study at large: The study profiled T cell receptor beta repertoires in healthy donors and ankylosing spondylitis patients to find disease-linked TCR variants. In total, the full study cohort was made up of roughly 110 healthy donors and more than 20 ankylosing spondylitis patients. Peripheral blood samples were taken, and synovial fluid was additionally collected from ankylosing spondylitis patients. Overall study results and their limits: Blood from ankylosing spondylitis patients appeared to be characterized by a TCR beta motif made up of about 8 highly homologous amino acid variants. The disease-linked clones were reported to be significantly enriched in matched synovial fluid samples from ankylosing spondylitis patients. Some motif variants were previously reported in synovial fluid and blood of reactive arthritis patients, suggesting common disease-initiation mechanisms. In peripheral blood, the disease-linked clones were found at relatively low frequencies and had a CD8+ phenotype.

Synovial fluid samples were matched to blood samples from the same ankylosing spondylitis patients. CDR3 length: 14 amino acids, cysteine to phenylalanine. Of all the DNA, just the CDR3 is kept, 42 bases in frame from base 1. Based on the germline V gene, the CDR1 and CDR2 sequences are KGHSH and LQKENI. V lost 5 bases and J lost 2 bases; the stretch between them is 13 bases long. TCRdb lists the instrument as Illumina HiSeq 2500. TCR beta libraries were prepared by quantitative 5'-RACE with molecular barcodes. In the authors' own workflow: Disease-linked TCR variants were identified with a new computational method built on a probabilistic model of VDJ rearrangement. TCRdb's own reprocessing of the public reads used fastp at Q25 and MiXCR and kept productive beta chains. Each record represents a unique CDR3 protein, reported with the most common genes and DNA among its rows. These V and J calls are TCRdb output, not the study's own analysis. The sample records around 150,000 distinct CDR3 sequences, 30% to 35% of which are singletons. The ten largest clonotypes hold over 5.5% of the sample.

This clonotype originated in a male donor with ankylosing spondylitis. The chain links TRBV18 with TRBJ2-7; TRBD1 is possibly the D segment (6 matching bases). The specimen sequenced was synovial fluid, either unsorted or a sorted T cell fraction (not recorded which). The CDR3 reads as follows: CASSKRRDTYEQYF. In nucleotide form, the sequence is TGTGCCAGCTCAAAACGACGGGACACCTACGAGCAGTACTTC.